This TCR beta chain was sequenced in a study of cytomegalovirus exposure and HLA in healthy donors. The PCR ran on 60 Vbeta and 13 Jbeta primers. Repertoires were generated with immunoSEQ multiplex PCR, while TCRdb's copy carries only in-frame clones and drops some. The table records about 98,000 clones, under 75% of them present only once. Trimming shortened V by 7 bases and J by 1 base, and 14 bases separated the two germline ends. Germline CDR1 reads SNHLY; CDR2 reads FYNNEI. The CDR3 spans 14 residues. Sequenced material: PBMCs. This chain connects TRBV2 to TRBJ2-7, with a tentative D call TRBD2 (6 bases). The receptor comes from a man aged 50-59 years in good health and CMV-seronegative. The CDR3 reads CASTGGTDSYEQYF. As DNA, the CDR3 is TGTGCCAGCACCGGCGGGACTGATTCCTACGAGCAGTACTTC.